Shown below are 18 T cell receptor beta chains from a single sample sequenced in a study of blood T cell repertoires in COVID-19. Using immunoSEQ multiplex PCR, the repertoire was profiled, and TCRdb retains in-frame clones only, with some absent. The sample lists under 200,000 clones, 70% to 90% occurring once. Sequenced material: peripheral blood. The source of these receptors is a man aged 35 to 55 with active or convalescent COVID-19.

The rearrangement joins TRBV2 to TRBJ1-4; 7 bases agree with TRBD1. The germline V gene has CDR1 SNHLY and CDR2 FYNNEI. V shed 8 bases and J 8 bases; nucleotides not matched to a gene: 8. The CDR3 totals 13 residues. CDR3 region: CASHMTGWEKLFF. For the CDR3, the DNA is TGTGCCAGCCATATGACAGGGTGGGAAAAACTGTTTTTT.

The chain combines TRBV5-1 with TRBJ2-7, with 7 bases that match TRBD2. V was clipped by 0 bases and J by 2 bases; unmatched bases: 2. Germline loops: CDR1 SGHRS, CDR2 YFSETQ. This CDR3 contains 14 residues. The DNA of the CDR3 is TGCGCCAGCAGCTTGGGAAGCGGGACCTACGAGCAGTACTTC. The encoded protein is CASSLGSGTYEQYF.

The rearrangement uses TRBV3-1 (or the pseudogene TRBV3-2) and TRBJ1-2; the match to TRBD1 covers 7 bases. V lost 6 bases, J lost 8 bases, and 12 bases stayed unmatched. The CDR3 is made up of 14 amino acids. CDR1 and CDR2 (germline): LGHDT, YNNKEL (reference sequence). CDR3 region: CASSPSRQGSGYTF. The CDR3, as DNA: TGTGCCAGCAGTCCCTCCAGACAGGGTTCGGGCTACACCTTC.

CDR3 bases: TGTGCCAGCAGCTTAATGGGGGGAAAAGACGAGCAGTACTTC. It is translated as CASSLMGGKDEQYF. The chain joins TRBV7-3 to TRBJ2-7; TRBD2 might be the D (6 bases). CDR3 length equals 14 residues. Germline V gene lookup returns CDR1 SGHTA and CDR2 FQGTGA. V lost 1 base, J lost 5 bases, and 12 bases lay in between.

V usage is TRBV2 and J usage is TRBJ1-1; no clear D gene. The CDR3 is 13 amino acids. Germline CDR1 is SNHLY and CDR2 is FYNNEI. V gave up 4 bases and J gave up 5 bases, with 11 bases separating them. The CDR3 coding sequence is TGTGCCAGCAGTGCCTTTCGAGAGACTGAAGCTTTCTTT. This sequence encodes CASSAFRETEAFF.

As concerns this clone: Other DNA sequences in this specimen translate into the identical CDR3. The CDR3 here is CASSEQGSTDTQYF. The DNA for the CDR3 is TGTGCCAGCAGTGAACAGGGAAGCACAGATACGCAGTATTTT. The gene calls are TRBV6-1 and TRBJ2-3; D may be TRBD1 (5 bases). The CDR3 has 14 amino acids. Trimming removed 2 bases at V and 0 bases at J, with 6 bases between. CDR1 and CDR2 (germline): MNHNS, SASEGT.

The chain is built from TRBV11-2 and TRBJ2-2, with TRBD2 matching over 11 bases. Per germline, CDR1 SGHAT and CDR2 FQNNGV. The V and J ends lost 5 bases and 0 bases, in that order; junction bases with no gene match: 8. The CDR3 is 18 amino acids. The CDR3 sequence: CASSRSGLAVPNTGELFF. CDR3 DNA sequence: TGTGCCAGCAGCCGCTCGGGACTAGCGGTACCGAACACCGGGGAGCTGTTTTTT.

This chain links TRBV20-1 with TRBJ2-1; possibly TRBD2 for D (6 bases). Deletions cut 3 bases from V and 7 bases from J, with 7 bases between. This CDR3 has 11 residues. Germline values: CDR1 DFQATT, CDR2 SNEGSKA (reference sequence). CDR3 residues: CSASGSNEQFF. The CDR3 DNA follows: TGCAGTGCTAGCGGGAGTAATGAGCAGTTCTTC.

This clone appeared a single time. The chain employs TRBV7-3 and TRBJ2-7, with TRBD1 as a possible D gene (8 bases). V lost 5 bases and J lost 7, with 15 bases in between. The CDR3 spans 13 residues. CDR1 is SGHTA, CDR2 FQGTGA, per germline. CDR3 sequence (DNA): TGTGCCAGCAGCCCTACAGGGGGGGAGGAGCAGTACTTC. Its translation: CASSPTGGEEQYF.

The gene calls are TRBV27 and TRBJ1-6; no clear D gene. The CDR3 runs 17 residues. Trimming took 6 bases from V and 0 from J, leaving 15 bases between them. Per germline, CDR1 MNHEY and CDR2 SMNVEV (reference sequence). This CDR3 reads CASSGEHGSSYNSPLHF. DNA for the CDR3: TGTGCCAGCAGCGGGGAACATGGAAGCTCCTATAATTCACCCCTCCACTTT.

The chain uses TRBV4-1 and TRBJ2-7; TRBD2 agrees at 7 bases. Germline V gene sequence: CDR1 MGHRA, CDR2 YSYEKL. The J segment lost 5 bases and the V segment lost 0 bases, leaving 13 bases of the junction unmatched. CDR3 length: 17 amino acids. The CDR3 sequence: CASSQEGGGGGRDEQYF. As DNA, the CDR3 is TGCGCCAGCAGCCAAGAGGGTGGCGGGGGTGGTCGTGACGAGCAGTACTTC.

This chain joins TRBV27 and TRBJ1-6; D not certain. CDR1 and CDR2 (germline): MNHEY, SMNVEV (reference sequence). V was pared by 2 bases and J by 11 bases, with 10 bases between. The CDR3 covers 13 residues. The CDR3 region has the DNA TGTGCCAGCAGTTTAGTAGTCGAGGCACCCCTCCACTTT. It yields the protein CASSLVVEAPLHF.

V gene TRBV5-1 combines with J gene TRBJ1-2; perhaps TRBD1 as D (6 bases). V dropped 2 bases and J dropped 4 bases, with 9 bases sitting between them. From germline, CDR1 is SGHRS and CDR2 YFSETQ. This CDR3 is built from 13 residues. CDR3 coding DNA: TGCGCCAGCAGCTTCGGACAGTTCTATGGCTACACCTTC. Amino acids: CASSFGQFYGYTF.

The genes are TRBV7-2 and TRBJ1-2; maybe TRBD1 (6 bases). The CDR3 spans 16 residues. V lost 0 bases to trimming and J lost 8 bases, with 19 bases between them. Germline V gives CDR1 SGHTA, CDR2 FQGNSA. CDR3 nucleotide sequence: TGTGCCAGCAGCTTAGCCGGCTGGACAGTTGATCGCGGCTACACCTTC. Translating gives CASSLAGWTVDRGYTF.

The V gene is TRBV4-1, the J gene TRBJ2-2; 10 bases agree with TRBD2. Unmatched junction bases numbered 11, after V lost 0 bases and J lost 7 bases. Germline assignment: CDR1 MGHRA and CDR2 YSYEKL. The CDR3 loop spans 18 amino acids. Here the CDR3 reads CASSQDSTSGARGGELFF. The CDR3 DNA sequence: TGCGCCAGCAGCCAAGATTCCACTAGCGGGGCGAGAGGCGGGGAGCTGTTTTTT.

V and J are TRBV19 and TRBJ2-6; 8 bases match TRBD1. Germline loops: CDR1 LNHDA, CDR2 SQIVND (reference sequence). J gave up 4 bases and V 9 bases, and 11 bases lay outside the gene matches. The CDR3 loop spans 16 amino acids. CDR3 nucleotides: TGTGCCAGCGAGGACAGGGCCTTGGGGGGGGCCAACGTCCTGACTTTC. Protein product: CASEDRALGGANVLTF.

Turning to this clone: A junction end diverges from the germline sequence, so it may reflect a read error. This CDR3 is also generated by other DNA sequences in the sample. The rearrangement uses TRBV7-2 and TRBJ1-2; no reliable D call. This CDR3 has 12 amino acids. CDR1 and CDR2 from the germline V gene are SGHTA and FQGNSA. Written as DNA, the CDR3 is TGTGCCAGCAGCTTTAATAACTATGGCTATACCTTC. This gives the protein CASSFNNYGYTF. The full variable domain, with the rest looked up from reference TRBV7-2 and TRBJ1-2, is GAGVSQSPSNKVTEKGKDVELRCDPISGHTALYWYRQSLGQGLEFLIYFQGNSAPDKSGLPSDRFSAERTGGSVSTLTIQRTQQEDSAVYLCASSFNNYGYTFGSGTRLTVV.

This clone was detected only a few times. This CDR3 is CASSSQPPSTPSGTEAFF. CDR3 nucleotides: TGTGCCAGCAGCTCTCAGCCTCCATCTACACCCTCAGGCACTGAAGCTTTCTTT. V and J are TRBV5-5 and TRBJ1-1; D uncertain. The CDR3 runs to 18 residues. Trimming removed 3 bases at V and 4 bases at J, with 25 bases between. The germline V gene has CDR1 SGHKS and CDR2 YYEKEE (reference sequence).